Presented here are 27 T cell receptor beta chains from one specimen sequenced in a study of neurological immune-mediated disorders. TCRdb reprocessed the 5' RACE reads via MiXCR and lists one record per CDR3 protein. The data show approximately 74,000 distinct CDR3 sequences, with around 9.9% seen just once and 1.7% held by the top ten. Sequencing input: PBMCs. These receptors all stem from a man aged 50-60 years in good health.

This clonotype was seen ten or more times. The CDR3 nucleotides read TGCGCCAGCAGCCAAGGGGGGGGGGTAGAGACTGAAGCTTTCTTT. Protein product: CASSQGGGVETEAFF. V is TRBV4-3 and J is TRBJ1-1; D is perhaps TRBD1 (5 bases). The CDR3 totals 15 residues. In germline, CDR1 is LGHNA, CDR2 YSLEER. V lost 1 base and J 5 bases, leaving 14 bases between the germline ends.

This clonotype came up many times. The CDR3 DNA is TGTGCCAGCAGCTTGGCGTCCGGACTACTCACTTCCTACAATGAGCAGTTCTTC. Translation: CASSLASGLLTSYNEQFF. The rearrangement joins TRBV5-6 to TRBJ2-1; D might be TRBD2 (6 bases). The CDR3 extends over 18 amino acids. Germline V gene lookup returns CDR1 SGHDT and CDR2 YYEEEE. V lost 0 bases to trimming and J lost 1 base, with 17 bases between them.

Ten or more counts support this clonotype. CDR3 loop: CASSLSASQETQYF. For the CDR3, the DNA is TGTGCCAGCAGTTTATCGGCCAGCCAAGAGACCCAGTACTTC. This chain uses TRBV27 with TRBJ2-5; D remains ambiguous. Germline values: CDR1 MNHEY, CDR2 SMNVEV (reference sequence). V was trimmed by 0 bases and J by 1 base, leaving 6 bases between them. The CDR3 runs 14 residues.

This clonotype was recorded many times. The rearrangement uses TRBV3-1 and TRBJ2-2, with TRBD1 identical over 7 bases. This CDR3 spans 18 amino acids. Germline trimming cut 3 bases from V and 3 bases from J; bases unmatched to any gene: 13. Germline V gene lookup returns CDR1 LGHDT and CDR2 YNNKEL (reference sequence). CDR3 bases: TGTGCCAGCAGCCAGGAGGAGCTGGGACAGCCAGACACCGGGGAGCTGTTTTTT. Amino acids: CASSQEELGQPDTGELFF. The full variable domain, in which reference TRBV3-1 and TRBJ2-2 provide the parts outside the CDR3, is DTAVSQTPKYLVTQMGNDKSIKCEQNLGHDTMYWYKQDSKKFLKIMFSYNNKELIINETVPNRFSPKSPDKAHLNLHINSLELGDSAVYFCASSQEELGQPDTGELFFGEGSRLTVL.

Ten or more counts support this clonotype. The V gene is TRBV11-2, the J gene TRBJ2-7; possibly TRBD1 or TRBD2 for D (5 bases each). Between the trimmed V and J ends, which lost 0 bases and 9 bases, there was a span of 15 bases. From germline, CDR1 is SGHAT and CDR2 FQNNGV. The CDR3 spans 14 residues. The CDR3 nucleotides read TGTGCCAGCAGCTTAGACTCCTCGGGGCGAAGGCAGTACTTC. It specifies CASSLDSSGRRQYF. Complete variable domain (other parts from reference TRBV11-2 and TRBJ2-7): EAGVAQSPRYKIIEKRQSVAFWCNPISGHATLYWYQQILGQGPKLLIQFQNNGVVDDSQLPKDRFSAERLKGVDSTLKIQPAKLEDSAVYLCASSLDSSGRRQYFGPGTRLTVT.

This chain connects TRBV5-1 to TRBJ2-2; 9 positions match TRBD2. The CDR3 is made up of 15 amino acids. Germline CDR1 reads SGHRS; CDR2 reads YFSETQ. V lost 6 bases and J lost 4; bases outside the gene matches: 7. In DNA form, the CDR3 reads TGCGCCAGCAAGGAGGCTAGCGGGACCACCGGGGAGCTGTTTTTT. Translated: CASKEASGTTGELFF.

This clonotype was seen ten or more times. The chain is built from TRBV5-6 and TRBJ2-7; D perhaps matches TRBD2 (7 bases). The CDR3 covers 16 residues. V lost 1 base and J lost 1, with 15 bases in between. CDR1 SGHDT and CDR2 YYEEEE come from the germline V gene. CDR3 sequence (DNA): TGTGCCAGCAGCTTGATATCGGGGGGCCGGTCCTACGAGCAGTACTTC. Residues: CASSLISGGRSYEQYF. Full variable domain (rest looked up from reference TRBV5-6 and TRBJ2-7): DAGVTQSPTHLIKTRGQQVTLRCSPKSGHDTVSWYQQALGQGPQFIFQYYEEEERQRGNFPDRFSGHQFPNYSSELNVNALLLGDSALYLCASSLISGGRSYEQYFGPGTRLTVT.

Many counts were recorded for this clonotype. The V and J genes are TRBV5-1 and TRBJ2-5; D gene unclear. The CDR3 loop spans 13 amino acids. V lost 1 base and J lost 1, with 5 bases in between. Germline-derived CDR1 and CDR2 are SGHRS and YFSETQ. CDR3 sequence: CASSLTVQETQYF. The CDR3 nucleotides read TGCGCCAGCAGCTTGACTGTCCAAGAGACCCAGTACTTC.

This clonotype was found many times. This chain uses TRBV20-1 with TRBJ1-6; D remains unclear. The CDR3 has 11 residues. From germline, CDR1 is DFQATT and CDR2 SNEGSKA (reference sequence). V dropped 3 bases and J dropped 14 bases, with 11 bases sitting between them. The CDR3 nucleotides are TGCAGTGCTAGGCAGCTTATCACCCTCCACTTT. Amino acid sequence: CSARQLITLHF.

This clonotype was seen at least ten times. J is TRBJ2-3 and V is TRBV9, with 7 bases identical to TRBD1. Unmatched junction bases numbered 9, after V lost 3 bases and J lost 2 bases. The length of the CDR3 is 16 residues. The germline CDR1 and CDR2 sequences are SGDLS and YYNGEE. CDR3 in amino acids: CASSAGTGQLTDTQYF. The CDR3 DNA reads TGTGCCAGCAGCGCGGGCACGGGACAGCTCACAGATACGCAGTATTTT. The complete variable domain, with remaining parts taken from reference TRBV9 and TRBJ2-3, reads DSGVTQTPKHLITATGQRVTLRCSPRSGDLSVYWYQQSLDQGLQFLIQYYNGEERAKGNILERFSAQQFPDLHSELNLSSLELGDSALYFCASSAGTGQLTDTQYFGPGTRLTVL.

The V and J genes are TRBV28 and TRBJ1-1, with 7 bases lining up with TRBD1. Germline assignment: CDR1 MDHEN and CDR2 SYDVKM. The CDR3 totals 15 residues. With V trimmed by 3 bases and J by 1 base, 5 bases remained unmatched. The CDR3 region is CASSFTDRANTEAFF. In DNA, the CDR3 is TGTGCCAGCAGTTTTACCGACAGGGCGAACACTGAAGCTTTCTTT. The entire variable domain, with the rest obtained from reference TRBV28 and TRBJ1-1, is as follows: DVKVTQSSRYLVKRTGEKVFLECVQDMDHENMFWYRQDPGLGLRLIYFSYDVKMKEKGDIPEGYSVSREKKERFSLILESASTNQTSMYLCASSFTDRANTEAFFGQGTRLTVV.

This clonotype was observed many times. The V call is TRBV7-3, the J call TRBJ2-2; D remains ambiguous. Germline lookup yields CDR1 SGHTA and CDR2 FQGTGA. Trimming left V 5 bases short and J 6 bases short, with 10 bases between. This CDR3 is 13 amino acids long. CDR3 DNA sequence: TGTGCCAGCAGCCCACACAGCGCCGGGGAGCTGTTTTTT. Translation: CASSPHSAGELFF.

Ten or more counts support this clonotype. The gene calls are TRBV29-1 and TRBJ2-1; D call uncertain. The CDR3 is 15 amino acids. The germline V and J ends were trimmed by 0 bases and 0 bases, with 9 bases remaining between them. Germline V gives CDR1 SQVTM, CDR2 ANQGSEA. CDR3 sequence: CSVEDRSRSYNEQFF. In DNA form, the CDR3 reads TGCAGCGTTGAAGATCGGTCGCGCTCCTACAATGAGCAGTTCTTC.

This clonotype has at least ten counts. The rearrangement joins TRBV7-2 to TRBJ2-1; D is uncertain. V was shortened by 3 bases and J by 5 bases, with 14 bases between the two germline ends. Germline V lookup: CDR1 SGHTA, CDR2 FQGNSA. The CDR3 runs 15 residues. For the CDR3, the DNA is TGTGCCAGCAGCTTTGGATCGACGATACACAATGAGCAGTTCTTC. Amino acids: CASSFGSTIHNEQFF.

This clonotype was seen repeatedly, ten times or more. V is TRBV5-1 and J is TRBJ1-4, with D possibly matching TRBD1 (6 bases). The CDR3 has 16 residues. Germline-derived CDR1 and CDR2 are SGHRS and YFSETQ. Trimming removed 4 bases at V and 0 bases at J, with 13 bases between. Here the CDR3 DNA reads TGCGCCAGCAGCGAGGGACAAGTGTCAACTAATGAAAAACTGTTTTTT. Amino acids: CASSEGQVSTNEKLFF.

This clonotype appeared many times. The gene calls are TRBV2 and TRBJ1-2, with D perhaps matching TRBD1 (5 bases). From germline, CDR1 is SNHLY and CDR2 FYNNEI. The CDR3 loop spans 14 amino acids. The ends were cut back, 4 bases at V and 5 bases at J, with 14 bases in the middle. Here the CDR3 DNA reads TGTGCCAGCAGTGCCGACAGTGAAGGATATGGCTACACCTTC. Protein product: CASSADSEGYGYTF.

This clonotype has at least ten counts. This chain links TRBV12-3 or TRBV12-4 with TRBJ1-1, with unresolved D. The CDR3 is 14 residues long. Trimming removed 5 bases from V and 11 bases from J, with 21 bases in between. The CDR3 protein is CASSISAGAREAFF. The CDR3 coding sequence is TGTGCCAGCAGTATTAGCGCTGGAGCCCGAGAGGCTTTCTTT.

This clonotype was seen many times. This sequence joins TRBV12-3 or TRBV12-4 and TRBJ1-1, with no clear D. The CDR3 runs to 13 residues. Trimming took off 6 bases at V and 1 base at J, with 9 bases between the two ends. In nucleotides, the CDR3 is TGTGCCAGCAGACCGACGGGGAACACTGAAGCTTTCTTT. It codes for CASRPTGNTEAFF.

This clonotype appeared a few times. J is TRBJ2-1 and V is TRBV5-1, with 10 nucleotides matching TRBD2. Germline V gene lookup returns CDR1 SGHRS and CDR2 YFSETQ. With V trimmed by 4 bases and J by 6 bases, 10 bases remained unmatched. The CDR3 length is 16 residues. The CDR3 protein is CASSRTILAGPNEQFF. CDR3 bases: TGCGCCAGCAGCCGAACTATACTAGCGGGGCCCAATGAGCAGTTCTTC.

This chain links TRBV6-1 with TRBJ2-3, with D unresolved. The V gene lost 0 bases and the J gene lost 4 bases, with 11 bases spanning the gap. The length of the CDR3 is 15 residues. The V gene's germline CDR1 is MNHNS and CDR2 SASEGT. The CDR3 nucleotides read TGTGCCAGCAGTGAAGCGCCTAGTGGGTCAGATACGCAGTATTTT. Its translation is CASSEAPSGSDTQYF.

This clonotype was picked up many times. This chain links TRBV12-3 or TRBV12-4 with TRBJ2-2; D not resolved. Between the trimmed V and J ends, which lost 6 bases and 5 bases, there was a span of 13 bases. This CDR3 comprises 14 residues. This CDR3 is CASSLPMSTGELFF. The CDR3 DNA reads TGTGCCAGCAGCCTTCCAATGTCGACCGGGGAGCTGTTTTTT.

This clonotype was seen a handful of times. This chain connects TRBV5-6 to TRBJ2-7, with 7 bases that match TRBD1. The CDR3 loop spans 14 amino acids. J lost 3 bases, V lost 0 bases, and 3 bases had no gene match. CDR1 and CDR2 (germline): SGHDT, YYEEEE. The DNA for the CDR3 is TGTGCCAGCAGCTTGGCGGGACAGAGCTACGAGCAGTACTTC. This translates into CASSLAGQSYEQYF.

Comment on this clonotype: A much larger clone lies a single base off, so this may be a read error. The rearrangement links TRBV11-2 to TRBJ2-3; 7 nucleotides align to TRBD1. The ends lost 7 bases at V and 4 bases at J; junction bases unmatched: 8. CDR3 size: 14 residues. CDR1 is SGHAT and CDR2 is FQNNGV in the germline V gene. Written as DNA, the CDR3 is TGTGCCAGCAACCCCCGACAGGGTGCAGATACGCAGTATTTT. This sequence encodes CASNPRQGADTQYF.

There are many counts of this clonotype. The chain carries TRBV3-1 and TRBJ2-1; TRBD2 aligns across 12 bases. Germline trimming cut 1 base from V and 2 bases from J; bases unmatched to any gene: 6. Germline lookup yields CDR1 LGHDT and CDR2 YNNKEL (reference sequence). The CDR3 runs to 18 residues. The CDR3 DNA follows: TGTGCCAGCAGCCAAGTATTCGCTAGCGGGGGGGCCTACAATGAGCAGTTCTTC. This encodes CASSQVFASGGAYNEQFF.

This clonotype was counted at least ten times. The V and J genes are TRBV15 and TRBJ1-2, with TRBD1 matching over 8 bases. V lost 5 bases and J lost 6; bases outside the gene matches: 11. Germline V lookup: CDR1 LNHNV, CDR2 YYDKDF (reference sequence). The CDR3 consists of 15 residues. The CDR3 sequence is CATSPIAGGVHGYTF. As DNA, the CDR3 is TGTGCCACCAGCCCGATCGCAGGGGGCGTTCATGGCTACACCTTC.

This clonotype was seen many times. The chain couples TRBV9 to TRBJ2-2; the D is unclear. From germline, CDR1 is SGDLS and CDR2 YYNGEE. Trimming stripped 4 bases from V and 1 base from J, with 8 bases between. CDR3 length: 14 residues. CDR3 bases: TGTGCCAGCAGCCCCCAAGGGAACACCGGGGAGCTGTTTTTT. This encodes CASSPQGNTGELFF.

This clonotype was recorded many times. The chain employs TRBV20-1 and TRBJ1-6; D not certain. Germline V gives CDR1 DFQATT, CDR2 SNEGSKA (reference sequence). There are 13 residues in the CDR3. The V end was cut by 0 bases, the J end by 6 bases, with 6 bases between. Written as DNA, the CDR3 is TGCAGTGCTAGAGAACGGATTAATTCACCCCTCCACTTT. Translated, it gives CSARERINSPLHF.